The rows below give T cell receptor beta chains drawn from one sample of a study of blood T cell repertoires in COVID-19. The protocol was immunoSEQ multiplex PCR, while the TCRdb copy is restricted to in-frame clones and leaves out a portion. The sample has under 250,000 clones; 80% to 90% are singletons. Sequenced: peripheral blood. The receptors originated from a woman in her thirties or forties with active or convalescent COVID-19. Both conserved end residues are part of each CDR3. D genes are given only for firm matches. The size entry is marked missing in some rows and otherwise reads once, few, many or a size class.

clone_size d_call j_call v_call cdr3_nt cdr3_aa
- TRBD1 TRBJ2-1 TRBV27 TGTGCCAGCAGTCGGACAGGGACCTTCAATGAGCAGTTCTTC CASSRTGTFNEQFF
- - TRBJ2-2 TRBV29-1 TGCAGCGTTGACAGGGCCTCGAACACCGGGGAGCTGTTTTTT CSVDRASNTGELFF
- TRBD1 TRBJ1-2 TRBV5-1 TGCGCCAGCAGCTTGGCCGGACAGGGACAGGGGGCGCAAGGCTACACCTTC CASSLAGQGQGAQGYTF
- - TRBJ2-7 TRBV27 TGTGCCTCGGGACTCAGCTCCTACGAGCAGTACTTC CASGLSSYEQYF
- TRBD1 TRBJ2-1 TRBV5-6 TGTGCCAGCAGCTTGGGGGACAGTTACAATGAGCAGTTCTTC CASSLGDSYNEQFF
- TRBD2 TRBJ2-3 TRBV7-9 TGTGCCAGCAGCTCCGGACTAGACACACATACGCAGTATTTT CASSSGLDTHTQYF
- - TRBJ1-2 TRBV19 TGTGCCAGTAGTGTCCAGGGTGAGGGCTACACCTTC CASSVQGEGYTF
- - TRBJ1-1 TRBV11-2 TGTGCCAGCAGCACAACAGCTGGTCTCTCAGGGTTAACTTTCTTT CASSTTAGLSGLTFF
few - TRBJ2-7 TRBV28 TGTGCCAGCAGTGTGGCTAGCTATGTCAACGAGCAGTACTTC CASSVASYVNEQYF
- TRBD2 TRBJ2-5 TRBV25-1 TGTGCCAGCAGTGCTAGTTGGGGACTAGCGGGAACCAAAGAGACCCAGTACTTC CASSASWGLAGTKETQYF
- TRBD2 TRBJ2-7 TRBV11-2 TGTGCCAGCAGACCGGGGGCGGGAGGGGTTTGGAAGCAGTACTTC CASRPGAGGVWKQYF
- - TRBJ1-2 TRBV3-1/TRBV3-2 TGTGCCAGCAGCCAAGGGGAGGCAAAAGGGCGGGACTATGGCTACACCTTC CASSQGEAKGRDYGYTF
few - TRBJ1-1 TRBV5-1 TGCGCCAGCAGCTTCGACAGGAACACTGAAGCTTTCTTT CASSFDRNTEAFF
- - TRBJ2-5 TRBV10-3 TGTGCCACCGGGGCGAGGAGGGAGCGAGAGACCCAGTACTTC CATGARRERETQYF
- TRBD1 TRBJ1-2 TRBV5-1 TGCGCCAGCAGCCCGGGACAGGTCCATGGCTACACCTTC CASSPGQVHGYTF
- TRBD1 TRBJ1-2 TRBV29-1 TGCAGCGTGAGTCCTGGACAGGGAATTAGCTATGGCTACACCTTC CSVSPGQGISYGYTF
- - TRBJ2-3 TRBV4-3 TGCGCCAGCAGCCAAGATAGGTCAGGGGGCACAGATACGCAGTATTTT CASSQDRSGGTDTQYF
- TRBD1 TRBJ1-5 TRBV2 TGTGCCAGCAGTCGGGACAGGTGGACCAATCAGCCCCAGCATTTT CASSRDRWTNQPQHF
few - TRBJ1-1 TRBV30 TGTGCCTGGAGTGTGTCCCCGGAAGCTTTCTTT CAWSVSPEAFF
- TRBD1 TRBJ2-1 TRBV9 TGTGCCAGCAGCCGGGGACAGAACCCCTACTACAATGAGCAGTTCTTC CASSRGQNPYYNEQFF
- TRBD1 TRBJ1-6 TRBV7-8 TGTGCCAGCAGCTTGCCGGGACAGGGGGCCTTTGGTTCACCCCTCCACTTT CASSLPGQGAFGSPLHF
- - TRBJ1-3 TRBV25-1 TGTGCCAGCAGTGAATTTCCAGGCTCGTACTCTGGAAACACCATATATTTT CASSEFPGSYSGNTIYF
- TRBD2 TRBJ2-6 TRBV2 TGTGCCAGCAGTGTCCTAGCGGGAGCTGGGGCCAACGTCCTGACTTTC CASSVLAGAGANVLTF
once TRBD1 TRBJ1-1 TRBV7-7 TGTGCTAGCAGCTTAGGACAGGGCGCTGAAGCTTTCTTT CASSLGQGAEAFF
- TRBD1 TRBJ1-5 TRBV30 TGTGCCTGGAATCGACAGGGGGGGAGCAATCAGCCCCAGCATTTT CAWNRQGGSNQPQHF
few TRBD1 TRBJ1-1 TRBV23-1 TGCGCCAGCAGTCGATGGGAGGACAGGGGGTCGAACACTGAAGCTTTCTTT CASSRWEDRGSNTEAFF
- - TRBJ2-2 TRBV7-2 TGTGCCAGCAGCTTAAAGGCTAGCGCGAACACCGGGGAGCTGTTTTTT CASSLKASANTGELFF